A single sample gave rise to the 2 T cell receptor beta chains below, sequenced in a study of blood T cell repertoires in COVID-19. TCRdb's table, derived via immunoSEQ multiplex PCR, lists solely in-frame clones and lacks some. The sample shows roughly 150,000 clones, approximately 90% of them seen only once. The sample was peripheral blood. The receptors derive from a woman in her 70s with COVID-19, enrolled during active disease.

V and J are TRBV5-1 and TRBJ2-7, with no clear D. Trimming cost V 0 bases and J 3 bases, with 10 bases left between them. Germline V CDR1 and CDR2: SGHRS, YFSETQ. The CDR3 consists of 14 residues. In DNA, the CDR3 is TGCGCCAGCAGCTTGGGGCAGTACTACTACGAGCAGTACTTC. Its translation: CASSLGQYYYEQYF.

The chain employs TRBV28 and TRBJ2-1; TRBD2 matches 7 bases. The CDR3 contains 16 residues. Germline V gene data show CDR1 as MDHEN and CDR2 as SYDVKM. The ends lost 5 bases at V and 1 base at J; junction bases unmatched: 8. In DNA form, the CDR3 reads TGTGCCAGCAGTCCGCGAGCGGGGAGGTCCTACAATGAGCAGTTCTTC. The encoded protein is CASSPRAGRSYNEQFF.